This T cell receptor (beta chain) originates from a study of blood T cell repertoires in COVID-19. In the study overall: The cDNA or gDNA used as material had been derived from T cells, B-cell-depleted T cells, or PBMCs.

The table came from immunoSEQ multiplex PCR; TCRdb's copy has only in-frame clones and leaves some out. Of about 54,000 clones listed, 80% to 85% are singletons. The CDR3 length is 17 residues. V gave up 4 bases and J gave up 5 bases; unmatched junction bases: 10. Germline lookup yields CDR1 MNHEY and CDR2 SVGEGT. This clone has a handful of counts. This sequence was found in a human donor in a cohort sampled during active or convalescent COVID-19. The chain employs TRBV6-2 or TRBV6-3 and TRBJ2-6; 8 nucleotides line up with TRBD1. The sequenced sample was peripheral blood. The DNA of the CDR3 is TGTGCCAGCAGTTCGTCCCTGGGACAGGCTAGGGCCAACGTCCTGACTTTC. Translation: CASSSSLGQARANVLTF.